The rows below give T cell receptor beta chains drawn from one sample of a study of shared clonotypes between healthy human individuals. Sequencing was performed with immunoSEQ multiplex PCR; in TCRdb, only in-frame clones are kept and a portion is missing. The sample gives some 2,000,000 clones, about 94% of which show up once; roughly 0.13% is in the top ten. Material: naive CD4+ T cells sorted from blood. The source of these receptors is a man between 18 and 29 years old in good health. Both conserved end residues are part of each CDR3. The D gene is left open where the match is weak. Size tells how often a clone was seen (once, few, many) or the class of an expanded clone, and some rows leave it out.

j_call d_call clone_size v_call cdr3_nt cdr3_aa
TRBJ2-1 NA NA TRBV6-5 TGTGCCAGCAGTCTAGGGGAAAGCAATGAGCAGTTCTTC CASSLGESNEQFF
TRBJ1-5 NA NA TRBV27 TGTGCCAGCAGTGGCTGGGGACCTCAGCCCCAGCATTTT CASSGWGPQPQHF
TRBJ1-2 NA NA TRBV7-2 TGTGCCAGCAGCTTAAATCCGCTTAACTATGGCTACACCTTC CASSLNPLNYGYTF
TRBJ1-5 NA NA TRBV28 TGTGCCAGCACCCTACGGGGTCAAACGAGCAATCAGCCCCAGCATTTT CASTLRGQTSNQPQHF
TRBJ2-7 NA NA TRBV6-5 TGTGCCAGCAGTTACCTTAGCGGTACGGGCTCCTACGAGCAGTACTTC CASSYLSGTGSYEQYF
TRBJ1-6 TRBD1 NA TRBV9 TGTGCCAGCAGCGCCGGAGGACAGGGGGATTATTCACCCCTCCACTTT CASSAGGQGDYSPLHF
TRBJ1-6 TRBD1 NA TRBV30 TGTGCCCGCTGGCCATCTGGCAGGGGGTATTCACCCCTCCACTTT CARWPSGRGYSPLHF
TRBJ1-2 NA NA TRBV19 TGTGCCAGTAGTCCGGGGTTTAACTATGGCTACACCTTC CASSPGFNYGYTF
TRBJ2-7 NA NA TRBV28 TGTGCCAGCAGTTTAAGTCTCAGGAAAAAGGTGGACTCCTACGAGCAGTACTTC CASSLSLRKKVDSYEQYF
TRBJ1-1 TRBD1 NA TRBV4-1 TGCGCCAGCAGCCAAGACGGACAGGGCAACACTGAAGCTTTCTTT CASSQDGQGNTEAFF
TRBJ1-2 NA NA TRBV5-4 TGTGCCAGCAGCTTGGGCGGCGACCTATCCTATGGCTACACCTTC CASSLGGDLSYGYTF
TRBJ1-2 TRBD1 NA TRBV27 TGTGCCAGCAGTTACCAGGGGGCCTGGGGCTACACCTTC CASSYQGAWGYTF
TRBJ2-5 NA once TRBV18 TGTGCCAGCTCACCAAGGCTTCTGGAGGAGACCCAGTACTTC CASSPRLLEETQYF
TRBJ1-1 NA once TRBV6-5 TGTGCCAGCAGAGTAGGGAGTCCCCGGAACACTGAAGCTTTCTTT CASRVGSPRNTEAFF
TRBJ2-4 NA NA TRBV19 TGTGCCAGTTCGATCTCCCCCCCGGGGAACATTCAGTACTTC CASSISPPGNIQYF
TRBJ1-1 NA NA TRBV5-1 TGCGCCAGCAGCTCAGGGGATACGCTCCCGGGCACTGAAGCTTTCTTT CASSSGDTLPGTEAFF
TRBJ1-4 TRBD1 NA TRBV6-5 TGTGCCAGCAGTTACTCCGGGACAGGGTACAAAAAACTGTTTTTT CASSYSGTGYKKLFF
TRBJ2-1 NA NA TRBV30 TGTGCCTGGAGTATCCACAGGGAAGTCAATGAGCAGTTCTTC CAWSIHREVNEQFF
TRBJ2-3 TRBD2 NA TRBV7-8 TGTGCCAGCAGCTTAATTCCGGCGGGGGGGACACTAGATACGCAGTATTTT CASSLIPAGGTLDTQYF
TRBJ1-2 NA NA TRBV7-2 TGTGCCAGCAGCCCTCCGGCTAAGGATCGAAGGGGCTACACCTTC CASSPPAKDRRGYTF
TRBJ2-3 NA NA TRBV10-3 TGTGCCCTCAGTGGTTCTCCGGCAGATACGCAGTATTTT CALSGSPADTQYF
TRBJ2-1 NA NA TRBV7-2 TGTGCCAGCAGCCCCAGCTACACCTACAATGAGCAGTTCTTC CASSPSYTYNEQFF
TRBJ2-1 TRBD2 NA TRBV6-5 TGTGCCACCCGTCCGGGACTAGCGGACAATGAGCAGTTCTTC CATRPGLADNEQFF
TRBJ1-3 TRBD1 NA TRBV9 TGTGCCAGCAGCGCGGGACAGGCTCCTGGAAACACCATATATTTT CASSAGQAPGNTIYF
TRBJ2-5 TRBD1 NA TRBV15 TGTGCCACCAGCGGACGGACAGGGGGCCGAGAGACCCAGTACTTC CATSGRTGGRETQYF
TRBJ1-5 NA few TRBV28 TGTGCCAGCAGTTGGGGGAGCAATCAGCCCCAGCATTTT CASSWGSNQPQHF
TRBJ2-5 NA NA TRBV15 TGTGCCACCAGCAGGGACCCGCAAGAGACCCAGTACTTC CATSRDPQETQYF
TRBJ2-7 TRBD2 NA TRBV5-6 TGTGCCAGCAGCTTCAGCGGGGGGTACTACGAGCAGTACTTC CASSFSGGYYEQYF